The 27 T cell receptor beta chains below all came from one sample that was sequenced in a study of shared clonotypes between healthy human individuals. The table came from immunoSEQ multiplex PCR; TCRdb's copy has only in-frame clones and leaves some out. Of 850,000 to 1,100,000 clones listed, about 80% were seen once; the top ten hold almost 0.9%. Sequenced sample: memory CD4+ T cells from PBMCs. Subset meaning: CD45RA-negative fraction. Receptors originate from a man younger than 35 in good health. Some clones in this sample may be carry-over from other donors' samples.

The chain links TRBV10-1 to TRBJ2-3, with 14 bases matching TRBD2. This CDR3 is 17 amino acids long. Germline V gives CDR1 WNHNN, CDR2 SYGVQD (reference sequence). With 9 bases clipped from V and 2 bases from J, the junction kept 10 bases outside the gene matches. As DNA, the CDR3 is TGCGCCAGGCAAGGGACTAGCGGGAGCAGTAACACAGATACGCAGTATTTT. Amino acids: CARQGTSGSSNTDTQYF.

V and J are TRBV15 and TRBJ1-2; no firm D call. The V end was cut by 1 base, the J end by 0 bases, with 12 bases between. CDR3 length equals 16 residues. Germline V gene lookup returns CDR1 LNHNV and CDR2 YYDKDF (reference sequence). In DNA, the CDR3 is TGTGCCACCAGCAGAGGAAATATGGATGCTAACTATGGCTACACCTTC. Residues: CATSRGNMDANYGYTF.

This chain connects TRBV29-1 to TRBJ1-1, with D tentatively TRBD1 (6 bases). V was trimmed by 4 bases and J by 9 bases, leaving 15 bases between them. Germline V gives CDR1 SQVTM, CDR2 ANQGSEA. The CDR3 is 12 amino acids. CDR3 nucleotide sequence: TGCAGCGTTGGGGGGGCATCGCGCAAAGCTTTCTTT. Translating gives CSVGGASRKAFF. Variable domain in full (rest from reference TRBV29-1 and TRBJ1-1): SAVISQKPSRDICQRGTSLTIQCQVDSQVTMMFWYRQQPGQSLTLIATANQGSEATYESGFVIDKFPISRPNLTFSTLTVSNMSPEDSSIYLCSVGGASRKAFFGQGTRLTVV.

This sequence joins TRBV5-1 and TRBJ2-2; TRBD1 agrees at 11 bases. Germline V lookup: CDR1 SGHRS, CDR2 YFSETQ. This CDR3 region has 15 residues. The V gene end was trimmed by 2 bases and the J gene end by 6 bases; junction bases not matched to a gene: 3. In DNA form, the CDR3 reads TGCGCCAGCAGCTTCCCGGGACAGGGGGCCGGGGAGCTGTTTTTT. Translation: CASSFPGQGAGELFF.

The chain carries TRBV19 and TRBJ1-2; D is ambiguous. Trimming stripped 1 base from V and 1 base from J, with 10 bases between. The length of the CDR3 is 15 residues. Germline-derived CDR1 and CDR2 are LNHDA and SQIVND (reference sequence). In nucleotides, the CDR3 is TGTGCCAGTAGTATAGTGGGCACAAGTAACTATGGCTACACCTTC. Translation: CASSIVGTSNYGYTF.

The J gene is TRBJ2-1, the V gene TRBV7-3; D ambiguous. The CDR3 length is 16 residues. Germline CDR1 and CDR2: SGHTA and FQGTGA. V lost 2 bases and J 0 bases, leaving 11 bases between the germline ends. This CDR3 is CASSLGTSSSYNEQFF. The CDR3 DNA is TGTGCCAGCAGCTTAGGCACTTCGAGCTCCTACAATGAGCAGTTCTTC.

The V call is TRBV27, the J call TRBJ2-3; 7 bases line up with TRBD2. This CDR3 is built from 15 residues. The ends lost 2 bases at V and 3 bases at J; junction bases unmatched: 5. Germline CDR1 and CDR2: MNHEY and SMNVEV (reference sequence). The CDR3 DNA reads TGTGCCAGCAGTTTAAAGGCGGGAGTAACAGATACGCAGTATTTT. Translating it yields CASSLKAGVTDTQYF.

The gene calls are TRBV5-1 and TRBJ2-2; no clear D. CDR3 length equals 17 residues. Germline V gene sequence: CDR1 SGHRS, CDR2 YFSETQ. V lost 1 base and J 3 bases, leaving 16 bases between the germline ends. CDR3 coding DNA: TGCGCCAGCAGCTTGTCCGCTTCGTCGGCTTACACCGGGGAGCTGTTTTTT. Translating it yields CASSLSASSAYTGELFF.

A few counts support this clone. This specimen includes other DNA sequences encoding the same CDR3. CDR3 in amino acids: CASSPDGTYGYTF. CDR3 bases: TGTGCCAGCTCACCCGACGGTACCTATGGCTACACCTTC. The rearrangement uses TRBV18 and TRBJ1-2; D is uncertain. Germline CDR1 and CDR2: KGHSH and LQKENI. The CDR3 has 13 residues. Trimming took off 3 bases at V and 4 bases at J, with 9 bases between the two ends.

The chain carries TRBV29-1 and TRBJ2-1; TRBD2 matches 13 bases. There are 13 residues in the CDR3. Germline CDR1 SQVTM, CDR2 ANQGSEA. The CDR3 DNA follows: TGCGGCGCTGGACTAGCGGGAGCCGGAGAGCAGTTCTTC. Amino acids: CGAGLAGAGEQFF.

The V call is TRBV28, the J call TRBJ1-5; D is ambiguous. The V gene's germline CDR1 is MDHEN and CDR2 SYDVKM. CDR3 length: 12 amino acids. The V end was cut by 7 bases, the J end by 3 bases, with 7 bases between. The CDR3 DNA reads TGTGCCAGCACGGACGTCAATCAGCCCCAGCATTTT. It specifies CASTDVNQPQHF.

Comment on this clone: A much larger clone differs from this one at a single base, so this may be a read error. V usage is TRBV7-9 and J usage is TRBJ1-1, with D possibly TRBD1 on 6 matching bases. The germline V gene has CDR1 SEHNR and CDR2 FQNEAQ (reference sequence). CDR3 length: 13 amino acids. The V gene lost 2 bases and the J gene lost 4 bases, with 8 bases spanning the gap. CDR3 residues: CASSLQGSTEAFF. CDR3 DNA: TGTGCCAGCAGCTTACAGGGGAGCACTGAAGCTTTCTTT.

The table lists this clone with a count of one. This CDR3 is CASSLVARARDGYTF. In DNA form, the CDR3 reads TGTGCCAGCAGCTTAGTCGCCAGAGCAAGAGATGGCTACACCTTC. The rearrangement joins TRBV11-2 to TRBJ1-2; D gene uncertain. Trimming took off 1 base at V and 6 bases at J, with 15 bases between the two ends. Germline V CDR1 and CDR2: SGHAT, FQNNGV. The CDR3 sequence is 15 residues long.

CDR3 sequence: CASSFGQPLGAQYF. The CDR3 DNA reads as TGTGCCAGCAGCTTCGGACAGCCCTTGGGGGCCCAGTACTTC. The chain joins TRBV5-6 to TRBJ2-5; tentatively, D is TRBD1 (6 bases). Per the germline V gene, CDR1 is SGHDT and CDR2 is YYEEEE. V lost 2 bases and J lost 9, with 17 bases in between. The CDR3 is made up of 14 amino acids.

This clone was seen more than once but under ten times. The V gene is TRBV18, the J gene TRBJ1-1; a possible D gene is TRBD1 (6 bases). Germline CDR1 and CDR2: KGHSH and LQKENI. The CDR3 is 12 residues long. Trimming took 6 bases from V and 7 from J, leaving 12 bases between them. CDR3 sequence (DNA): TGTGCCAGCTCCCTCAACAGGGATGAAGCTTTCTTT. It yields the protein CASSLNRDEAFF.

This clone occurred a few times. The V call is TRBV9, the J call TRBJ2-1, with 13 bases lining up with TRBD2. Germline CDR1 SGDLS, CDR2 YYNGEE. The CDR3 is made up of 17 amino acids. With 0 bases clipped from V and 10 bases from J, the junction kept 10 bases outside the gene matches. The CDR3 here is CASSVAPTSGRAGEQFF. DNA for the CDR3: TGTGCCAGCAGCGTAGCCCCTACTAGCGGGAGGGCCGGAGAGCAGTTCTTC.

The V and J genes are TRBV5-4 and TRBJ2-5, with D possibly TRBD2 on 5 matching bases. Germline V gives CDR1 SGHNT, CDR2 YYREEE (reference sequence). The CDR3 consists of 14 residues. V was clipped by 1 base and J by 3 bases, with 10 bases between them. CDR3 protein: CASSLPRGKETQYF. For the CDR3, the DNA is TGTGCCAGCAGCTTGCCTCGGGGTAAAGAGACCCAGTACTTC.

V usage is TRBV5-4 and J usage is TRBJ2-1, with 12 positions matching TRBD2. The CDR3 loop spans 15 amino acids. With 1 base clipped from V and 7 bases from J, the junction kept 3 bases outside the gene matches. Germline loops: CDR1 SGHNT, CDR2 YYREEE (reference sequence). CDR3 region: CASSLRLAGDNEQFF. For the CDR3, the DNA is TGTGCCAGCAGCTTGCGACTAGCGGGAGATAATGAGCAGTTCTTC. Variable domain in full (rest from reference TRBV5-4 and TRBJ2-1): ETGVTQSPTHLIKTRGQQVTLRCSSQSGHNTVSWYQQALGQGPQFIFQYYREEENGRGNFPPRFSGLQFPNYSSELNVNALELDDSALYLCASSLRLAGDNEQFFGPGTRLTVL.

This clone has ten or more counts. The V and J genes are TRBV7-6 and TRBJ1-2, with D perhaps TRBD1 (5 bases). The CDR3 loop spans 13 amino acids. V was shortened by 1 base and J by 8 bases, with 11 bases between the two germline ends. Germline CDR1 reads SGHVS; CDR2 reads FNYEAQ. CDR3 sequence (DNA): TGTGCCAGCAGCTTAGAGAGGGGTGGCGGCTACACCTTC. Protein: CASSLERGGGYTF. Variable domain in full (rest from reference TRBV7-6 and TRBJ1-2): GAGVSQSPRYKVTKRGQDVALRCDPISGHVSLYWYRQALGQGPEFLTYFNYEAQQDKSGLPNDRFSAERPEGSISTLTIQRTEQRDSAMYRCASSLERGGGYTFGSGTRLTVV.

A word on this clone: Other DNA sequences in this specimen translate into the identical CDR3. The chain couples TRBV5-3 to TRBJ2-3; perhaps D is TRBD1 or TRBD2 (5 bases each). TRBV5-3 is placed among ORFs of uncertain function. This CDR3 contains 16 residues. Trimming pared 5 bases from V and 6 bases from J, leaving 22 bases between. The CDR3: CARRFGKGRTQDTQYF. CDR3 bases: TGTGCCAGAAGATTCGGGAAGGGACGTACACAGGATACGCAGTATTTT.

The CDR3 sequence is CASPSGTSVYNEQFF. The CDR3 DNA sequence: TGTGCCAGTCCGTCCGGGACTAGCGTCTACAATGAGCAGTTCTTC. The chain uses TRBV6-4 and TRBJ2-1, with 10 bases lining up with TRBD2. The CDR3 has 15 amino acids. The V and J ends lost 9 bases and 3 bases, in that order; junction bases with no gene match: 8. The V gene's germline CDR1 is MRHNA and CDR2 SNTAGT.

The CDR3, as DNA: TGCGCCAGCAGCCGAGGGGGGACAGGGGGCAATCAGCCCCAGCATTTT. The encoded protein is CASSRGGTGGNQPQHF. J is TRBJ1-5 and V is TRBV5-1; 10 bases are a match to TRBD1. Germline V CDR1 and CDR2: SGHRS, YFSETQ. Trimming took 4 bases from V and 2 from J; bases not matched to a gene: 6. The CDR3 is 16 residues long.

The rearrangement joins TRBV28 to TRBJ1-2, with 8 bases matching TRBD1. After removal of 7 bases from V and 2 bases from J, the junction contained 9 bases not matched to a gene. The length of the CDR3 is 15 residues. Per the germline V gene, CDR1 is MDHEN and CDR2 is SYDVKM. CDR3 sequence: CASTPPTGENYGYTF. CDR3 sequence (DNA): TGTGCCAGCACCCCCCCGACAGGGGAAAACTATGGCTACACCTTC.

The V gene is TRBV5-1, the J gene TRBJ2-7; TRBD1 matches at 7 bases. The CDR3 has 14 amino acids. V gave up 7 bases and J gave up 6 bases; unmatched junction bases: 13. The germline CDR1 and CDR2 sequences are SGHRS and YFSETQ. CDR3 amino acids: CASGSQGDVGEQYF. For the CDR3, the DNA is TGCGCCAGCGGATCCCAGGGGGATGTTGGCGAGCAGTACTTC.

This clone was observed a handful of times. This sequence joins TRBV30 and TRBJ1-5; D not resolved. This CDR3 comprises 11 residues. Trimming removed 3 bases from V and 6 bases from J, with 6 bases in between. Germline assignment: CDR1 GTSNPN and CDR2 SVGIG (reference sequence). CDR3 sequence reads: CAWRIVQPQHF. The CDR3 DNA follows: TGTGCCTGGAGGATCGTTCAGCCCCAGCATTTT.

The CDR3, as DNA: TGCGCCAGCAGCCGCACGGGACAGGGCTCTGGAAACACCATATATTTT. Translated: CASSRTGQGSGNTIYF. The rearrangement links TRBV5-1 to TRBJ1-3; 9 positions match TRBD1. From germline, CDR1 is SGHRS and CDR2 YFSETQ. The J segment lost 0 bases and the V segment lost 4 bases, leaving 5 bases of the junction unmatched. The CDR3 is made up of 16 amino acids.

Written as DNA, the CDR3 is TGCGCCAGCAGCTTCCTGGCTAGCTCTGGGGCCAACGTCCTGACTTTC. This sequence encodes CASSFLASSGANVLTF. J is TRBJ2-6 and V is TRBV5-1, with unresolved D. Germline V lookup: CDR1 SGHRS, CDR2 YFSETQ. Trimming removed 2 bases at V and 0 bases at J, with 9 bases between. This CDR3 has 16 residues.